This T cell receptor (beta chain) was sequenced in a study of blood T cell repertoires in COVID-19. Study-wide background: Sources were T cells, B-cell-depleted T cells, or PBMCs; the material itself was cDNA or gDNA.

Only in-frame clones appear in the TCRdb table, and some are missing; sequencing was by immunoSEQ multiplex PCR. Of under 200,000 clones listed, around nine tenths are singletons. Trimming took 6 bases from V and 7 from J; bases not matched to a gene: 10. The CDR3 covers 14 residues. Germline CDR1 and CDR2: KGHSH and LQKENI. Source material: peripheral blood. This TCR was sampled from a man aged 65 to 85 with acute or convalescent COVID-19. The chain is built from TRBV18 and TRBJ1-1, with TRBD1 identical over 8 bases. The CDR3: CASSLGGQGREAFF. The CDR3 DNA sequence: TGTGCCAGCTCTCTCGGAGGACAGGGTCGTGAAGCTTTCTTT.